This paragraph covers one TCR beta chain sequence. What antigen it recognizes has not been identified. Base qualities are missing; no much larger clone stands one base away. From the germline V gene, CDR1 is MNHEY and CDR2 is SVGAGI. The CDR3 runs 16 residues from the cysteine to the phenylalanine. The DNA shown is the 48-base CDR3, in frame from base 1. V is shortened by 3 bases, J by 3 bases, and the region joining them spans 15 bases. According to the study, the label for this sample's time point signals: about 28 days (+/-7) after the second vaccine dose. Taken with the paper, the label for treatment or condition translates to: meningococcal conjugate vaccine given as trial control. Vaccinee samples came from UK trials COV001 and COV002, including a single-blind randomized controlled phase 2/3 trial of AZD1222 (ChAdOx1 nCoV-19) in healthy adults. For TCRbeta chain sequencing, PBMC samples were collected from trial participants at day 0 and at day 28 after the second dose.

The CDR3 regions of human TCRbeta chains were subjected to immunosequencing. The source study handled its data this way. Repertoire TCRs were matched against a reference library of SARS-CoV-2-specific TCRs generated with the MIRA antigen-specificity platform. Breadth meant the fraction of unique TCRs that were SARS-CoV-2-associated, whereas depth meant the fraction of total T cells that were SARS-CoV-2-associated. Using the MIRA data, each spike-specific TCR was mapped to the spike region that the TCR reacts to and placed in a CD4 or CD8 class. Log10-transformed breadth and depth values were compared by one-way ANOVA with Sidak's multiple comparisons tests. The clones in this table, taken by TCRdb from immuneACCESS, are in-frame only. Not every clone is retained; where verified, under half of the shortfall comes from an unresolved V gene, and the cause of the rest is unknown. V and J calls and clone size follow that table, whereas D and trimming were derived from the DNA. This sample holds 200,000 to 250,000 clones; 94% were observed only once. The ten largest clones take up around 1.8% of the sample.

The data derive from a study of T cell responses to AZD1222 COVID-19 vaccine (dated by TCRdb to the early 2020s). Regarding the research as a whole: A total of 233 trial participants underwent TCR sequencing, of whom nearly 210 had received two doses of AZD1222 and about 25 had received two doses of the MenACWY control vaccine. Trial participants were enrolled into age subgroups of 18-55, 56-69 and 70-plus years, which contained 148, 28 and 57 TCR-sequenced participants, respectively.

Beyond this particular receptor, the publication reports: Epitopes outside the regions mutated in the B.1.351 and B.1.1.7 variants were reportedly recognized by nearly half of the unique spike-specific TCRs. Because no samples from the day 14 peak response were available, repertoires could be characterized only after the peak T cell response. Participants were mostly white British and included more females than males, and it was suggested by the authors that clonal diversity may have been underestimated. The vaccine-associated CD4 TCRs covered the entire spike protein, and the dominant responses fell in regions 160-218 and 743-854. Conclusions about previously exposed vaccinees are limited, since just a handful of AZD1222 recipients were seropositive for SARS-CoV-2 at baseline. Spike-specific TCR breadth and depth rose significantly after two AZD1222 doses compared with day 0 and with MenACWY recipients. In the small 56-69-year group, the increase in depth fell short of significance, most likely because of low power.

Sequencing used peripheral blood, obtained 28 days after the second dose of the MenACWY control vaccine. The TCR originated in an adult who received the MenACWY meningococcal vaccine as a control. In this chain, TRBV6-5 is recombined with TRBJ2-1; a weak D assignment points to TRBD1 (5 bases agree). The CDR3 protein is CASSYSGKNSYNEQFF. The nucleotide sequence is TGTGCCAGCAGTTATTCAGGGAAGAACAGCTACAATGAGCAGTTCTTC.